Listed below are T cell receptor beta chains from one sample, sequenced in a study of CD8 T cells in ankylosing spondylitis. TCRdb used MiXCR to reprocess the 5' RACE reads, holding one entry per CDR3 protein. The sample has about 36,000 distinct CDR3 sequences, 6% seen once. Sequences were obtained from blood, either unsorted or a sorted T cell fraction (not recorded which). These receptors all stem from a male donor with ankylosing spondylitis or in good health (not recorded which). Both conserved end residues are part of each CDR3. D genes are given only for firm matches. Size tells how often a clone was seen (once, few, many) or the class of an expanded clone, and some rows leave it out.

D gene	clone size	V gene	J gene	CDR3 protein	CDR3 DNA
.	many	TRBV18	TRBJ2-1	CASSPGQSSYNEQFF	TGTGCCAGCTCACCGGGTCAAAGCTCCTACAATGAGCAGTTCTTC
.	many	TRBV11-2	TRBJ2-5	CASSTGSETQYF	TGTGCCAGCAGTACAGGGTCCGAGACCCAGTACTTC
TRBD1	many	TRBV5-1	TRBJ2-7	CASSTGQGADEQYF	TGCGCCAGCAGCACAGGACAGGGGGCGGACGAGCAGTACTTC
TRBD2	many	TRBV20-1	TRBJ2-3	CSAGTSGVTDTQYF	TGCAGTGCCGGGACTAGCGGGGTCACAGATACGCAGTATTTT
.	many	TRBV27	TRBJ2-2	CASRWGANTGELFF	TGTGCCAGCAGATGGGGGGCGAACACCGGGGAGCTGTTTTTT
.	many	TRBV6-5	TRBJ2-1	CASSYPNDRDYSSRNEQFF	TGTGCCAGCAGTTACCCTAATGACAGGGACTATTCCAGTAGGAATGAGCAGTTCTTC
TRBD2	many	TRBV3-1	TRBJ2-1	CASSPAVAGGVDNEQFF	TGTGCCAGCAGCCCCGCAGTAGCGGGAGGGGTTGACAATGAGCAGTTCTTC
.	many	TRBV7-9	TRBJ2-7	CASSPLVSYEQYF	TGTGCCAGCAGCCCCTTGGTCTCCTACGAGCAGTACTTC
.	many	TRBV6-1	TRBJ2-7	CASRRTLDSYEQYF	TGTGCCAGCAGGCGGACGTTGGACTCCTACGAGCAGTACTTC
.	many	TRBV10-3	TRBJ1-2	CAISERRAGGVYGYTF	TGTGCCATCAGTGAGCGTCGGGCCGGTGGGGTCTATGGCTACACCTTC
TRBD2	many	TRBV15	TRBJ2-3	CATSTTTSGGALTDTQYF	TGTGCCACCAGCACCACCACAAGCGGGGGGGCCCTGACAGATACGCAGTATTTT
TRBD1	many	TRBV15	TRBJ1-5	CATSRGGQGNQPQHF	TGTGCCACCAGCAGAGGAGGACAGGGAAATCAGCCCCAGCATTTT
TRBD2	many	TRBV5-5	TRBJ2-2	CASSLLAGGLGELFF	TGTGCCAGCAGCTTGTTAGCGGGAGGTCTCGGGGAGCTGTTTTTT
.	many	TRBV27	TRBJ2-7	CASSLNPGFGEQYF	TGTGCCAGCAGTTTAAATCCGGGTTTCGGCGAGCAGTACTTC
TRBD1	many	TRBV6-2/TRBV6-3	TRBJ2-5	CASSQGGTGGF	TGTGCCAGCAGTCAAGGAGGGACAGGAGGATTC
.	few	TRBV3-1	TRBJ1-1	CASSQAGYTEAFF	TGTGCCAGCAGCCAAGCGGGCTACACTGAAGCTTTCTTT
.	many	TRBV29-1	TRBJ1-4	CSVGQGDEKLFF	TGCAGCGTTGGTCAGGGCGATGAAAAACTGTTTTTT
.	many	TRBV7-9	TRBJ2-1	CASSRPAGPNEQFF	TGTGCCAGCAGCCGCCCCGCGGGACCCAATGAGCAGTTCTTC
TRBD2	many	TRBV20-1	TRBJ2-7	CSARGLAGGNEQYF	TGCAGTGCTAGGGGCCTAGCGGGAGGTAACGAGCAGTACTTC
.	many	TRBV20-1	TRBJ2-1	CSAQTGSTNNEQFF	TGCAGTGCACAAACAGGGTCGACGAACAATGAGCAGTTCTTC
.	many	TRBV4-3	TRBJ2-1	CASSQSFGSGNEQFF	TGCGCCAGCAGCCAATCATTCGGGTCTGGGAATGAGCAGTTCTTC
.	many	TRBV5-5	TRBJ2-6	CASSDTTGANVLTF	TGTGCCAGCAGCGACACCACCGGGGCCAACGTCCTGACTTTC
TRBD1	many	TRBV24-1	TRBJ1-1	CATSDTQGAGGEAFF	TGTGCCACCAGTGATACCCAGGGGGCAGGGGGTGAAGCTTTCTTT
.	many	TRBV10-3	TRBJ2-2	CAISESPGGQNPGELFF	TGTGCCATCAGTGAGTCGCCGGGGGGCCAAAATCCCGGGGAGCTGTTTTTT
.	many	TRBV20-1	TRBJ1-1	CSASVRSSTEAFF	TGCAGTGCTAGTGTCAGGTCGAGCACTGAAGCTTTCTTT
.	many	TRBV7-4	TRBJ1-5	CASDSPGGASIYSNQPQHF	TGTGCCAGCGATTCCCCGGGGGGTGCCTCTATCTATAGCAATCAGCCCCAGCATTTT
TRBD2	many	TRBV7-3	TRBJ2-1	CASSRRLAGADEQFF	TGTGCCAGCAGCCGACGACTAGCGGGAGCCGATGAGCAGTTCTTC
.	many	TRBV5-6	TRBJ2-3	CASSSTVLTDTQYF	TGTGCCAGCAGCTCGACTGTCCTGACAGATACGCAGTATTTT
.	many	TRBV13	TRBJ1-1	CASSLPGVATEAFF	TGTGCCAGCAGCTTACCGGGGGTGGCCACTGAAGCTTTCTTT
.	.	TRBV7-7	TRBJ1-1	CASSLDCNTEAFF	TGTGCTAGCAGCTTAGATTGCAACACTGAAGCTTTCTTT
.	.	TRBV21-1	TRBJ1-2	CASSIPACGYTF	TGTGCCAGCAGCATCCCGGCTTGTGGCTACACCTTC
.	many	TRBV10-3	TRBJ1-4	CANSASTNEKLFF	TGTGCCAATAGCGCGTCCACAAATGAAAAACTGTTTTTT
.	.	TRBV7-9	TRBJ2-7	CASSTIAVSYEQYF	TGTGCCAGCAGCACTATAGCGGTCTCCTACGAGCAGTACTTC